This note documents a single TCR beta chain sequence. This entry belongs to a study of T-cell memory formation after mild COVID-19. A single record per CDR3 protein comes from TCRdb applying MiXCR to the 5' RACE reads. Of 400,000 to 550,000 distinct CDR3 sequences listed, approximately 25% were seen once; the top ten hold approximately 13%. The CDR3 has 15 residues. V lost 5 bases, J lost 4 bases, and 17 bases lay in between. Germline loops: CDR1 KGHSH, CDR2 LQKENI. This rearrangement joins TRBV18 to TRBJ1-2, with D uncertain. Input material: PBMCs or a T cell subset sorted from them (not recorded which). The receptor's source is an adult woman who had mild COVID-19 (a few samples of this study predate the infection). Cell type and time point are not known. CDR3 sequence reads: CASSSPQIDSYGYTF. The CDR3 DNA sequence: TGTGCCAGCTCATCCCCGCAGATCGATTCCTATGGCTACACCTTC.